This is a list of T cell receptor beta chains from one sample in a study of blood T cell repertoires in COVID-19. Profiling relied on immunoSEQ multiplex PCR, and the TCRdb table lists in-frame clones only, not all of them. The table has more than 95,000 clones, roughly nine tenths seen once. Sequencing was performed on peripheral blood. The receptors originated from a human donor in a cohort sampled during active COVID-19. CDR3s include the opening cysteine and the closing phenylalanine or tryptophan. The D gene is left open where the match is weak. Not all rows give a size; the values are once, few, many and, for expanded clones, a class.

v_call	clone_size	j_call	cdr3_length	d_call	cdr3_nt	cdr3_aa
TRBV2	NA	TRBJ1-2	13	TRBD1	TGTGCCCGCAGGACAGGGGGCAACTATGGCTACACCTTC	CARRTGGNYGYTF
TRBV19	NA	TRBJ2-7	14	TRBD2	TGTGCCAGTAGTGTTAGCGGGAGCTCCTACGAGCAGTACTTC	CASSVSGSSYEQYF
TRBV7-9	NA	TRBJ2-1	16	NA	TGTGCCAGCACCACGACTCTAGCGAGCTCCTACAATGAGCAGTTCTTC	CASTTTLASSYNEQFF
TRBV28	NA	TRBJ1-1	16	NA	TGTGCCAGCAGTACACAGGGCGAGGGGATGAACACTGAAGCTTTCTTT	CASSTQGEGMNTEAFF
TRBV28	NA	TRBJ1-2	15	NA	TGTGCCAGCAGTTTTCCCATACAGGGACCGTATGGCTACACCTTC	CASSFPIQGPYGYTF
TRBV11-2	NA	TRBJ2-3	11	NA	TGTGCCAGCAGCTTCGGAGATACGCAGTATTTT	CASSFGDTQYF
TRBV29-1	NA	TRBJ1-1	13	TRBD1	TGCAGCGTAGACAGGGTTATCAACACTGAAGCTTTCTTT	CSVDRVINTEAFF
TRBV7-9	NA	TRBJ2-7	13	NA	TGTGCCAGCAGCCGCGGGACTCCATACGAGCAGTACTTC	CASSRGTPYEQYF
TRBV7-9	NA	TRBJ2-2	13	TRBD2	TGTTTCTGGCGGGGGGACTACACCGGGGAGCTGTTTTTT	CFWRGDYTGELFF
TRBV7-2	NA	TRBJ1-6	15	NA	TGTGCCAGCAGCTTAGGGGGGGTGATTAGCTCACCCCTCCACTTT	CASSLGGVISSPLHF
TRBV6-2/TRBV6-3	NA	TRBJ2-5	18	TRBD2	TGTGCCAGCAGTTTGTCCGGGATAGCGGGGGCTGGGAAAGAGACCCAGTACTTC	CASSLSGIAGAGKETQYF
TRBV3-1/TRBV3-2	NA	TRBJ2-7	17	TRBD1	TGTGCCAGCAGCCGAGAAGCGTCGGACAGGGGGCTCTACGAGCAGTACTTC	CASSREASDRGLYEQYF
TRBV2	NA	TRBJ2-5	11	NA	TGTGCCAGCCTCTACCAAGAGACCCAGTACTTC	CASLYQETQYF
TRBV4-3	NA	TRBJ1-5	16	NA	TGCGCCAGCAGCCAAGAGGTTACCTATAGCAATCAGCCCCAGCATTTT	CASSQEVTYSNQPQHF
TRBV5-1	NA	TRBJ2-1	16	TRBD2	TGCGCCAGCAGCTCCCTGGGACTAGCGGGAGGCAATGAGCAGTTCTTC	CASSSLGLAGGNEQFF
TRBV29-1	NA	TRBJ1-5	13	NA	TGCAGCGTTAGCGACGGGAGCAATCAGCCCCAGCATTTT	CSVSDGSNQPQHF
TRBV11-2	once	TRBJ1-5	14	TRBD1	TGTGCCAGCAGCTCTCAGGGGGATGCTCAGCCCCAGCATTTT	CASSSQGDAQPQHF
TRBV9	NA	TRBJ1-3	18	TRBD1	TGTGCCAGCAGCGCCAGAGGACAGGGTTCGAGCTCTGGAAACACCATATATTTT	CASSARGQGSSSGNTIYF
TRBV28	NA	TRBJ1-1	15	NA	TGTGCCAGCAGTTTCAGAGGGTACATGAACACTGAAGCTTTCTTT	CASSFRGYMNTEAFF
TRBV19	NA	TRBJ1-2	15	NA	TGTGCCAGTAGTATAGATCCGGTTCCAAACTATGGCTACACCTTC	CASSIDPVPNYGYTF
TRBV6-5	NA	TRBJ1-1	13	TRBD1	TGTGCCAGCACCCAGCAGGGGGCCACTGAAGCTTTCTTT	CASTQQGATEAFF
TRBV7-3	NA	TRBJ2-1	16	TRBD1	TGTGCCAGCAGCCCTCTCGGACAGGGCGGTTACAATGAGCAGTTCTTC	CASSPLGQGGYNEQFF
TRBV29-1	NA	TRBJ1-2	12	NA	TGCAGCGCCCCACGGGGGGCGGAGGGCTACACCTTC	CSAPRGAEGYTF
TRBV9	NA	TRBJ2-6	22	TRBD1	TGTGCCAGCAGCGACCCCGTCCGACAGGGGGTTTCCCCTTACTCTGGGGCCAACGTCCTGACTTTC	CASSDPVRQGVSPYSGANVLTF
TRBV7-9	NA	TRBJ2-7	14	TRBD1	TGTGCCAGCAGATTAGGGGACAGGACCTACGAGCAGTACTTC	CASRLGDRTYEQYF
TRBV28	NA	TRBJ2-5	16	TRBD1	TGTGCCAGCAGTCCTTACAGGGGGCGAGGAGGGGAGACCCAGTACTTC	CASSPYRGRGGETQYF
TRBV6-1	once	TRBJ2-5	14	TRBD1	TGTGCCAGCAGTGAGGACAGGGTTTTAGAGACCCAGTACTTC	CASSEDRVLETQYF
TRBV24-1	NA	TRBJ2-3	17	NA	TGTGCCACCAGTGATTTGCGGGGTAGCGGAATCACAGATACGCAGTATTTT	CATSDLRGSGITDTQYF
TRBV29-1	NA	TRBJ1-2	11	NA	TGCAGCGTTGAAGATGGAGTTGGCTACACCTTC	CSVEDGVGYTF
TRBV11-3	NA	TRBJ2-3	16	TRBD2	TGTGCCAGCAGCTCCGGGACTAGCGAATACACAGATACGCAGTATTTT	CASSSGTSEYTDTQYF
TRBV6-5	NA	TRBJ1-1	16	NA	TGTGCCAGCAGTTACTCTCGGCAGGTCCAGAACACTGAAGCTTTCTTT	CASSYSRQVQNTEAFF
TRBV5-6	NA	TRBJ2-7	15	NA	TGTGCCAGCAGCTTTTCGGACAAGGAAACCTACGAGCAGTACTTC	CASSFSDKETYEQYF
TRBV5-5	NA	TRBJ2-3	14	NA	TGTGCCAGCAGCCCGACGACAGGAGCAGATACGCAGTATTTT	CASSPTTGADTQYF
TRBV19	NA	TRBJ2-7	14	TRBD1	TGTGCCAGTAGTGTCGGGACAGGGAAATACGAGCAGTACTTC	CASSVGTGKYEQYF
TRBV4-1	NA	TRBJ1-2	15	NA	TGCGCCAGCAGCCAAGAAGTCAGGGTTAGCTATGGCTACACCTTC	CASSQEVRVSYGYTF
TRBV3-1/TRBV3-2	NA	TRBJ2-6	17	TRBD2	TGTGCCAGCAGCCTACGGACTAGCAGCTCTGGGGCCAACGTCCTGACTTTC	CASSLRTSSSGANVLTF
TRBV9	NA	TRBJ2-7	19	TRBD2	TGTGCCAGCAGCGTAGGAAGGACAGGAGGTAGCGGGAGCAGAAACGAGCAGTACTTC	CASSVGRTGGSGSRNEQYF
TRBV5-5	NA	TRBJ1-2	14	TRBD1	TGTGCCAGCAGCCTGGGACAGGTTAACTATGGCTACACCTTC	CASSLGQVNYGYTF
TRBV5-5	NA	TRBJ1-1	16	NA	TGTGCCAGCAGCTTCTATCTAGGGGGATCGAACACTGAAGCTTTCTTT	CASSFYLGGSNTEAFF
TRBV5-5	NA	TRBJ1-5	14	NA	TGTGCCAGCAGCTTGAGACAGGATTATCAGCCCCAGCATTTT	CASSLRQDYQPQHF